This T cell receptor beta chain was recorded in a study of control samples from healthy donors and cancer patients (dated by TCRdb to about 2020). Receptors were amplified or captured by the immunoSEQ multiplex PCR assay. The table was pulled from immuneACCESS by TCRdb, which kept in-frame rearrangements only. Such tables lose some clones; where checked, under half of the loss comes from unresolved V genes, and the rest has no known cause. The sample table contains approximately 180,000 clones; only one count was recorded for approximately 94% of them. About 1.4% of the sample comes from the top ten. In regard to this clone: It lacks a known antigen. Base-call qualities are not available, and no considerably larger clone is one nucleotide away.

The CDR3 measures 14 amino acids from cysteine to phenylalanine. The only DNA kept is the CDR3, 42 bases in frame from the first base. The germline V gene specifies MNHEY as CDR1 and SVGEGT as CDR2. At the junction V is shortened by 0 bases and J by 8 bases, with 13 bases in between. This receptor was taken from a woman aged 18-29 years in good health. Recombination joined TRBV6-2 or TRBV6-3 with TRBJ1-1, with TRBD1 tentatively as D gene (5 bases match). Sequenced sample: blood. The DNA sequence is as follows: TGTGCCAGCAGTTACTCGAGGGGATCGGGGGAAGCTTTCTTT. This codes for CASSYSRGSGEAFF.